One and the same sample provided the 32 T cell receptor beta chains below, sequenced in a study of PD-1 blockade in classical Hodgkin lymphoma. TCRdb's table, derived via immunoSEQ multiplex PCR, lists solely in-frame clones and lacks some. Of about 21,000 clones in the sample, 72% were seen once. Described time point: cycle 4 day 1 (C4D1), after 6 weeks of nivolumab. Each patient relapsed following autologous stem cell transplantation, and prior brentuximab vedotin exposure differed. Magnetic negative selection was used to purify CD4+ T cells from PBMCs that had been thawed. The specimen was CD4+ T cells from blood, collected before the fourth cycle of nivolumab. The source is a human donor with classical Hodgkin lymphoma.

This chain uses TRBV5-4 with TRBJ2-7; no clear D gene. Germline V gene lookup returns CDR1 SGHNT and CDR2 YYREEE (reference sequence). V was pared by 2 bases and J by 4 bases, with 22 bases between. This CDR3 is 17 amino acids long. This CDR3 reads CASSFDKSRASRYEQYF. The CDR3, as DNA: TGTGCCAGCAGCTTCGATAAATCACGCGCCTCGAGGTACGAGCAGTACTTC.

The table lists this clone with a few counts. J is TRBJ1-1 and V is TRBV11-3, with D possibly matching TRBD1 (5 bases). CDR1 SGHNT and CDR2 YENEEA come from the germline V gene. The germline V and J ends were trimmed by 3 bases and 1 base, with 9 bases remaining between them. The CDR3 runs to 14 residues. CDR3 nucleotides: TGTGCCAGCAGCTTGGGCGGGACGAACACTGAAGCTTTCTTT. Protein sequence: CASSLGGTNTEAFF.

This clone showed up just once. The V call is TRBV7-9, the J call TRBJ2-7; D is undetermined. Per the germline V gene, CDR1 is SEHNR and CDR2 is FQNEAQ (reference sequence). V was pared by 1 base and J by 3 bases, with 7 bases between. The length of the CDR3 is 13 residues. CDR3 protein: CASSLGSFYEQYF. Written as DNA, the CDR3 is TGTGCCAGCAGCTTAGGTTCCTTCTACGAGCAGTACTTC.

The V call is TRBV18, the J call TRBJ2-5; D not resolved. This CDR3 is built from 13 residues. CDR1 is KGHSH, CDR2 LQKENI, per germline. V lost 4 bases and J 0 bases, leaving 6 bases between the germline ends. This chain's CDR3 is CASSQGYQETQYF. CDR3 bases: TGTGCCAGCTCACAAGGCTACCAAGAGACCCAGTACTTC.

The CDR3 here is CASSIIAGVTDTQYF. The CDR3 DNA reads TGTGCCAGCAGCATAATAGCGGGGGTCACAGATACGCAGTATTTT. This rearrangement joins TRBV7-8 to TRBJ2-3; TRBD2 aligns across 9 bases. This CDR3 spans 15 amino acids. Germline CDR1 SGHVS, CDR2 FQNEAQ. V dropped 5 bases and J dropped 2; count of bases not matched to a gene: 5.

The chain uses TRBV4-3 and TRBJ1-1; no clear D gene. Germline lookup yields CDR1 LGHNA and CDR2 YSLEER. The V gene lost 3 bases and the J gene lost 6 bases, with 11 bases spanning the gap. CDR3 size: 13 residues. The CDR3 DNA sequence: TGCGCCAGCAGCCAGGCGCAGGAGGCTGAAGCTTTCTTT. Translating it yields CASSQAQEAEAFF.

The V call is TRBV7-2, the J call TRBJ1-2; 7 bases fit TRBD1. The V segment lost 1 base and the J segment 7 bases; nucleotides outside the gene matches: 6. Germline V lookup: CDR1 SGHTA, CDR2 FQGNSA. The CDR3 runs to 14 residues. The CDR3: CASSLDRGLSGYTF. CDR3 bases: TGTGCCAGCAGCTTAGACAGGGGCTTGAGTGGCTACACCTTC.

This clone has a handful of counts. The chain combines TRBV23-1 with TRBJ2-7; D is unclear. TRBV23-1 is labeled an ORF, and its function is uncertain. CDR3 length: 10 amino acids. The V gene lost 9 bases and the J gene lost 4 bases, with 7 bases spanning the gap. The DNA for the CDR3 is TGCGCCAGTGCTGGGTACGAGCAGTACTTC. Protein sequence: CASAGYEQYF.

The chain couples TRBV28 to TRBJ2-7; D is unresolved. V was clipped by 3 bases and J by 5 bases, with 11 bases between them. Germline-derived CDR1 and CDR2 are MDHEN and SYDVKM. CDR3 length: 13 amino acids. In nucleotides, the CDR3 is TGTGCCAGCAGTTTTATAGGTTACAACGAGCAGTACTTC. Amino acids: CASSFIGYNEQYF.

This clone occurred a few times. The CDR3 region has the DNA TGTGCCAGCAGTCTAGACAGTTCTTATGGCTACACCTTC. Translated, it gives CASSLDSSYGYTF. This rearrangement joins TRBV2 to TRBJ1-2; maybe TRBD1 (5 bases). The CDR3 totals 13 residues. Deletions cut 5 bases from V and 5 bases from J, with 12 bases between. Germline CDR1 is SNHLY and CDR2 is FYNNEI.

The chain links TRBV7-8 to TRBJ2-3; 9 bases are shared with TRBD2. This CDR3 region has 17 residues. Germline lookup yields CDR1 SGHVS and CDR2 FQNEAQ. V was clipped by 2 bases and J by 5 bases; unmatched bases: 11. In DNA, the CDR3 is TGTGCCAGCAGCTTAACCGGTGGCGGGGGGGAGGTAGATACGCAGTATTTT. Translating gives CASSLTGGGGEVDTQYF.

The genes are TRBV10-2 and TRBJ1-3; a possible D gene is TRBD1 (6 bases). Germline CDR1 WSHSY, CDR2 SAAADI. The CDR3 has 14 amino acids. With 3 bases removed from V and 9 bases from J, the gap between germline ends came to 15 bases. CDR3 DNA: TGCGCCAGCAGTGAACAGGGAGGACATGGCACCATATATTTT. Protein sequence: CASSEQGGHGTIYF.

This chain connects TRBV19 to TRBJ1-1; no definite D call. Deletions cut 0 bases from V and 0 bases from J, with 2 bases between. The germline CDR1 and CDR2 sequences are LNHDA and SQIVND (reference sequence). There are 13 residues in the CDR3. In nucleotides, the CDR3 is TGTGCCAGTAGTATAGATTTGAACACTGAAGCTTTCTTT. It is translated as CASSIDLNTEAFF.

This chain connects TRBV19 to TRBJ2-6; 9 nucleotides line up with TRBD1. This CDR3 region has 15 residues. Losses at the gene ends were 7 bases for V and 2 bases for J; bases not matched to a gene: 3. Germline CDR1 is LNHDA and CDR2 is SQIVND (reference sequence). The CDR3 DNA is TGTGCCAGTACCCGGACAGGGGCTGGGGCCAACGTCCTGACTTTC. This codes for CASTRTGAGANVLTF.

The chain combines TRBV6-1 with TRBJ2-7, with D possibly being TRBD2 (6 bases). This CDR3 region has 12 residues. From germline, CDR1 is MNHNS and CDR2 SASEGT. Trimming removed 2 bases from V and 6 bases from J, with 8 bases in between. CDR3 nucleotide sequence: TGTGCCAGCAGTGAAAGGCGGGGCGAGCAGTACTTC. Translated: CASSERRGEQYF.

The V gene is TRBV4-1, the J gene TRBJ2-1, with D perhaps TRBD2 (5 bases). The V end lost 0 bases, the J end lost 4 bases, and 13 bases lay between the germline ends. Germline V gives CDR1 MGHRA, CDR2 YSYEKL. The CDR3 is made up of 16 amino acids. This CDR3 reads CASSQDLGAGYNEQFF. CDR3 nucleotides: TGCGCCAGCAGCCAAGACCTGGGCGCGGGTTACAATGAGCAGTTCTTC.

V is TRBV30 and J is TRBJ1-3, with D tentatively TRBD1 (5 bases). The ends were cut back, 2 bases at V and 2 bases at J, with 10 bases in the middle. The CDR3 is made up of 14 amino acids. Germline V gene sequence: CDR1 GTSNPN, CDR2 SVGIG (reference sequence). This CDR3 is CAWSPRGAGNTIYF. The CDR3 DNA is TGTGCCTGGAGTCCAAGGGGTGCTGGAAACACCATATATTTT.

The chain couples TRBV18 to TRBJ2-3, with 11 bases that match TRBD1. This CDR3 region has 16 residues. Trimming took 3 bases from V and 3 from J; bases not matched to a gene: 5. Per the germline V gene, CDR1 is KGHSH and CDR2 is LQKENI. The CDR3 is CASSPTGTGGTDTQYF. The CDR3 DNA follows: TGTGCCAGCTCACCTACAGGGACAGGGGGAACAGATACGCAGTATTTT.

The chain couples TRBV7-2 to TRBJ2-2; no reliable D call. The CDR3 totals 14 residues. The V and J ends lost 5 bases and 3 bases respectively, with 10 bases between them. CDR1 is SGHTA and CDR2 is FQGNSA in the germline V gene. In nucleotides, the CDR3 is TGTGCCAGCAGCCTACAAGGGTACACCGGGGAGCTGTTTTTT. This sequence encodes CASSLQGYTGELFF.

This sequence joins TRBV29-1 and TRBJ1-2; 8 bases match TRBD1. J was trimmed by 5 bases and V by 1 base; bases with no gene match: 6. CDR1 is SQVTM, CDR2 ANQGSEA, per germline. CDR3 length: 14 amino acids. CDR3 sequence: CSVEAGQGRYGYTF. The CDR3, as DNA: TGCAGCGTTGAAGCCGGACAGGGCAGATATGGCTACACCTTC.

This chain links TRBV7-2 with TRBJ1-6; D is undetermined. The germline V gene has CDR1 SGHTA and CDR2 FQGNSA. This CDR3 spans 16 amino acids. V was cut by 1 base and J by 0 bases, with 7 bases left in between. The DNA of the CDR3 is TGTGCCAGCAGCTTAGGACGGATCTCCTATAATTCACCCCTCCACTTT. Encoded protein: CASSLGRISYNSPLHF. Combining the CDR3 with reference TRBV7-2 and TRBJ1-6 gives the whole variable domain GAGVSQSPSNKVTEKGKDVELRCDPISGHTALYWYRQSLGQGLEFLIYFQGNSAPDKSGLPSDRFSAERTGGSVSTLTIQRTQQEDSAVYLCASSLGRISYNSPLHFGNGTRLTVT.

This sequence joins TRBV7-2 and TRBJ1-4; tentative D call: TRBD1 (6 bases). Trimming shortened V by 3 bases and J by 0 bases, and 14 bases separated the two germline ends. The CDR3 is made up of 17 amino acids. Germline V lookup: CDR1 SGHTA, CDR2 FQGNSA. The CDR3 is CASSLGDTRSTNEKLFF. Written as DNA, the CDR3 is TGTGCCAGCAGCTTGGGGGACACCCGTTCAACTAATGAAAAACTGTTTTTT.

This rearrangement joins TRBV5-8 to TRBJ1-2; D gene ambiguous. V was shortened by 3 bases and J by 1 base, with 4 bases between the two germline ends. The CDR3 consists of 12 residues. Germline V CDR1 and CDR2: SGHTS, YDEGEE. CDR3 in amino acids: CASSWDNYGYTF. The CDR3 coding sequence is TGTGCCAGCAGCTGGGATAACTATGGCTACACCTTC. The whole variable domain, filled in from reference TRBV5-8 and TRBJ1-2, reads EAGVTQSPTHLIKTRGQQATLRCSPISGHTSVYWYQQALGLGLQFLLWYDEGEERNRGNFPPRFSGRQFPNYSSELNVNALELEDSALYLCASSWDNYGYTFGSGTRLTVV.

V and J are TRBV5-1 and TRBJ2-6; D not resolved. Trimming stripped 1 base from V and 0 bases from J, with 5 bases between. The CDR3 runs 15 residues. Germline V lookup: CDR1 SGHRS, CDR2 YFSETQ. The CDR3 DNA is TGCGCCAGCAGCTTGCAGGCCTCTGGGGCCAACGTCCTGACTTTC. Translation: CASSLQASGANVLTF.

The J gene is TRBJ2-2, the V gene TRBV7-3; TRBD1 matches 11 bases. This CDR3 has 15 amino acids. CDR1 and CDR2 from the germline V gene are SGHTA and FQGTGA. V was pared by 5 bases and J by 6 bases, with 5 bases of the junction left unmatched. CDR3 region: CASSPRTGGPGELFF. The CDR3 DNA reads as TGTGCCAGCAGCCCGCGGACAGGGGGCCCCGGGGAGCTGTTTTTT.

The chain carries TRBV10-3 and TRBJ2-1; no firm D call. Between the trimmed V and J ends, which lost 3 bases and 8 bases, there was a span of 14 bases. CDR3 length equals 14 residues. Germline loops: CDR1 ENHRY, CDR2 SYGVKD. CDR3 coding DNA: TGTGCCATCAGTGAAACCGGTCCTCCCCATGAGCAGTTCTTC. Protein sequence: CAISETGPPHEQFF.

This clone has more than one count but fewer than ten. The J gene is TRBJ1-1, the V gene TRBV11-2, with D possibly being TRBD1 (5 bases). The CDR3 is made up of 14 amino acids. The ends were cut back, 4 bases at V and 4 bases at J, with 13 bases in the middle. The germline CDR1 and CDR2 sequences are SGHAT and FQNNGV. This chain's CDR3 is CASSSQGTATEAFF. CDR3 nucleotides: TGTGCCAGCAGCTCGCAGGGAACGGCCACTGAAGCTTTCTTT.

The gene calls are TRBV10-3 and TRBJ1-2; D is perhaps TRBD1 (6 bases). Germline V gene data show CDR1 as ENHRY and CDR2 as SYGVKD. The ends were cut back, 4 bases at V and 5 bases at J, with 14 bases in the middle. This CDR3 region has 14 residues. CDR3 nucleotides: TGTGCCATCAGTGTTTCAGGGGAAGGGTATGGCTACACCTTC. It yields the protein CAISVSGEGYGYTF.

The chain joins TRBV7-9 to TRBJ1-3; D not certain. V was cut by 1 base and J by 1 base, with 11 bases left in between. The CDR3 loop spans 16 amino acids. The germline gives CDR1 SEHNR, CDR2 FQNEAQ (reference sequence). In nucleotides, the CDR3 is TGTGCCAGCAGCTTAGGAAAGACTTCATCTGGAAACACCATATATTTT. It specifies CASSLGKTSSGNTIYF.

The chain carries TRBV7-9 and TRBJ2-7; the D gene is possibly TRBD1 (5 bases). Trimming cost V 4 bases and J 2 bases, with 18 bases left between them. Germline lookup yields CDR1 SEHNR and CDR2 FQNEAQ (reference sequence). The CDR3 is 16 amino acids. CDR3 sequence: CASSSTRTRVPYEQYF. CDR3 sequence (DNA): TGTGCCAGCAGCTCGACCAGGACACGGGTACCCTACGAGCAGTACTTC. Based on the CDR3 plus reference TRBV7-9 and TRBJ2-7, the full variable domain is DTGVSQNPRHKITKRGQNVTFRCDPISEHNRLYWYRQTLGQGPEFLTYFQNEAQLEKSRLLSDRFSAERPKGSFSTLEIQRTEQGDSAMYLCASSSTRTRVPYEQYFGPGTRLTVT.

V usage is TRBV7-6 and J usage is TRBJ2-7, with D perhaps TRBD2 (6 bases). V was pared by 5 bases and J by 0 bases, with 11 bases between. CDR1 and CDR2 (germline): SGHVS, FNYEAQ. This CDR3 has 14 amino acids. In DNA form, the CDR3 reads TGTGCCAGCAGCGGGACTTATAGCTCCTACGAGCAGTACTTC. This encodes CASSGTYSSYEQYF.

As DNA, the CDR3 is TGTGCCAGCAGTCATGGACAGGAGAATGGAAACACCATATATTTT. Translating gives CASSHGQENGNTIYF. This rearrangement joins TRBV7-9 to TRBJ1-3; 7 nucleotides align to TRBD1. The CDR3 covers 15 residues. The trim removed 6 bases at V and 3 bases at J, leaving 8 bases unmatched. From germline, CDR1 is SEHNR and CDR2 FQNEAQ (reference sequence).